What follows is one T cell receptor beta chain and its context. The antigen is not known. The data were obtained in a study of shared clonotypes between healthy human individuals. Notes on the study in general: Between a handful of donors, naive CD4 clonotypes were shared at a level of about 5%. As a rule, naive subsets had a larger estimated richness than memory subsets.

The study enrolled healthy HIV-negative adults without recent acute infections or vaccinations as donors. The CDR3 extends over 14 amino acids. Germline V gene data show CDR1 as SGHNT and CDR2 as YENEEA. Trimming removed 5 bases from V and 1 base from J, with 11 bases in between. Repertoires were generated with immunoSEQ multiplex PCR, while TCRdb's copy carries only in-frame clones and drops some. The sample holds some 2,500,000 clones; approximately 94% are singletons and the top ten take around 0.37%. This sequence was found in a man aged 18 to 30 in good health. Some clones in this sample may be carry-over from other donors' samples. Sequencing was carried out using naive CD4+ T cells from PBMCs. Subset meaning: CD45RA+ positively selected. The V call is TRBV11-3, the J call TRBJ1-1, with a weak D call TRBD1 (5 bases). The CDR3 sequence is CASSPGTRNTEAFF. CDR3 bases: TGTGCCAGCAGCCCCGGGACCCGGAACACTGAAGCTTTCTTT.